One and the same sample provided the 25 T cell receptor beta chains below, sequenced in a study of T cells expressing NK-cell markers. TCRdb re-called the 5' RACE reads; one entry per CDR3 protein, DNA not given. This listing includes 150,000 or so distinct CDR3 sequences. Sequencing input: blood T cells: a sorted CD56 or NKG2C T cell subset, CD4+ or CD8+ T cells, or bulk PBMC T cells (not recorded which). These receptors were obtained from a woman in her forties or fifties in good health.

The chain carries TRBV7-9 and TRBJ2-7. The CDR3 consists of 16 residues. The germline CDR1 and CDR2 sequences are SEHNR and FQNEAQ (reference sequence). CDR3 amino acids: CASSYVAQILDGEQYF.

The chain links TRBV29-1 to TRBJ2-1; the D call from TCRdb, TRBD2, cannot be confirmed without DNA. From germline, CDR1 is SQVTM and CDR2 ANQGSEA. This CDR3 is 16 amino acids long. CDR3: CSAVGTSGASYNEQFF.

This chain uses TRBV20-1 with TRBJ2-1; no DNA is available, so the TRBD2 call from TCRdb remains unchecked. The CDR3 spans 15 residues. Germline V gives CDR1 DFQATT, CDR2 SNEGSKA (reference sequence). The CDR3 reads CSARDMSSGVGEQFF.

The chain uses TRBV19 and TRBJ2-5. The V gene's germline CDR1 is LNHDA and CDR2 SQIVND (reference sequence). The CDR3 is 15 residues long. This chain's CDR3 is CASSMDMDYQETQYF.

This CDR3 reads CASSDPEPAFDGYTF. The rearrangement uses TRBV25-1 and TRBJ1-2. CDR3 length: 15 residues. CDR1 is MGHDK, CDR2 SYGVNS, per germline.

This chain uses TRBV7-9 with TRBJ2-5; the TCRdb D gene call, TRBD1, has no DNA to confirm it. The CDR3 consists of 14 residues. Per germline, CDR1 SEHNR and CDR2 FQNEAQ (reference sequence). The CDR3: CASSSDREGETQYF.

V usage is TRBV11-1 and J usage is TRBJ2-1; lacking DNA, the TRBD2 call made by TCRdb goes unchecked. There are 15 residues in the CDR3. Per germline, CDR1 SGHAT and CDR2 FQDESV (reference sequence). CDR3 sequence reads: CASSLEEGGSAQQFF.

The rearrangement uses TRBV4-1 and TRBJ2-2; the D gene TCRdb calls, TRBD1, cannot be checked with no DNA. The CDR3 is made up of 16 amino acids. Germline CDR1 and CDR2: MGHRA and YSYEKL. The CDR3 spells CASSGPMGQGTGELFF.

This chain uses TRBV27 with TRBJ2-2; no DNA is available, so the TRBD1 call from TCRdb remains unchecked. The CDR3 runs 15 residues. CDR1 is MNHEY, CDR2 SMNVEV, per germline (reference sequence). The CDR3 is CASSLTRGATGELFF.

This chain links TRBV7-2 with TRBJ1-1; the TCRdb call, TRBD1, lacks DNA for checking. The CDR3 contains 13 residues. The V gene's germline CDR1 is SGHTA and CDR2 FQGNSA. This CDR3 reads CASTLTGNTEAFF.

This sequence joins TRBV24-1 and TRBJ2-1; the TCRdb D gene call, TRBD2, has no DNA to confirm it. The CDR3 runs to 11 residues. Germline V lookup: CDR1 KGHDR, CDR2 SFDVKD. CDR3: CAPGLVAEQFF.

This rearrangement joins TRBV20-1 to TRBJ2-5; TCRdb outputs TRBD1, but without DNA this stays unchecked. Germline V gene lookup returns CDR1 DFQATT and CDR2 SNEGSKA (reference sequence). This CDR3 has 14 amino acids. CDR3 loop: CSARSTGGEETQYF.

V usage is TRBV5-6 and J usage is TRBJ2-1; the TCRdb D gene call, TRBD1, has no DNA to confirm it. The CDR3 is 18 amino acids. In germline, CDR1 is SGHDT, CDR2 YYEEEE. The CDR3 loop reads CASSLGGRGKFVGNEQFF.

V and J are TRBV21-1 and TRBJ1-3; there is no DNA to check the TCRdb D call of TRBD1. TRBV21-1 is termed a pseudogene. CDR3 length: 16 residues. CDR3 sequence: CASSSRDRGRRNTIYF.

The CDR3 sequence: CASSYQAKSYEQYF. This chain joins TRBV27 and TRBJ2-7. The CDR3 has 14 residues. Germline CDR1 and CDR2: MNHEY and SMNVEV (reference sequence).

V usage is TRBV29-1 and J usage is TRBJ1-2; TCRdb's D gene call, TRBD1, goes unchecked for lack of DNA. The CDR3 is made up of 13 amino acids. Looked up from germline, CDR1 is SQVTM and CDR2 is ANQGSEA. The chain's CDR3 is CSAEDSRNYGYTF.

This chain uses TRBV3-1 with TRBJ1-1. The CDR3 is 15 residues long. CDR1 LGHDT and CDR2 YNNKEL come from the germline V gene (reference sequence). CDR3 in amino acids: CASSQDSGVDTEAFF.

The genes are TRBV9 and TRBJ2-2. Germline V gives CDR1 SGDLS, CDR2 YYNGEE. This CDR3 region has 14 residues. The CDR3 loop reads CASSVESRPGELFF.

The rearrangement links TRBV27 to TRBJ2-6; TCRdb names TRBD1, which stays unverified in the absence of DNA. This CDR3 is 18 amino acids long. Germline assignment: CDR1 MNHEY and CDR2 SMNVEV (reference sequence). The CDR3 loop reads CASSFLGQGNSGANVLTF.

The chain carries TRBV5-1 and TRBJ2-1. Germline CDR1 SGHRS, CDR2 YFSETQ. The CDR3 runs 12 residues. The CDR3 protein is CASSLGLPEQFF.

The chain carries TRBV7-6 and TRBJ1-6; TCRdb's assignment of TRBD1 cannot be checked, as there is no DNA. Germline CDR1 and CDR2: SGHVS and FNYEAQ. CDR3 length: 18 residues. The CDR3: CASSFYATGSSYNSPLHF.

The V call is TRBV29-1, the J call TRBJ2-3; the TCRdb D gene call, TRBD1, has no DNA to confirm it. The germline CDR1 and CDR2 sequences are SQVTM and ANQGSEA. This CDR3 has 17 amino acids. The CDR3 sequence: CSVGADISGSSTDTQYF.

This chain connects TRBV9 to TRBJ2-1; the D gene TCRdb calls, TRBD2, cannot be checked with no DNA. CDR1 is SGDLS, CDR2 YYNGEE, per germline. The CDR3 totals 15 residues. CDR3 in amino acids: CASSVSRTSGNEQFF. The full variable domain, its missing parts supplied by reference TRBV9 and TRBJ2-1, is DSGVTQTPKHLITATGQRVTLRCSPRSGDLSVYWYQQSLDQGLQFLIQYYNGEERAKGNILERFSAQQFPDLHSELNLSSLELGDSALYFCASSVSRTSGNEQFFGPGTRLTVL.

This chain's CDR3 is CASSSRTIWDGYTF. The genes are TRBV12-3 or TRBV12-4 and TRBJ1-2. This CDR3 is built from 14 residues.

This chain uses TRBV4-1 with TRBJ2-3; the TCRdb call, TRBD2, lacks DNA for checking. CDR1 and CDR2 from the germline V gene are MGHRA and YSYEKL. The CDR3 is 16 residues long. The CDR3 spells CASSQGQSVGTDTQYF.